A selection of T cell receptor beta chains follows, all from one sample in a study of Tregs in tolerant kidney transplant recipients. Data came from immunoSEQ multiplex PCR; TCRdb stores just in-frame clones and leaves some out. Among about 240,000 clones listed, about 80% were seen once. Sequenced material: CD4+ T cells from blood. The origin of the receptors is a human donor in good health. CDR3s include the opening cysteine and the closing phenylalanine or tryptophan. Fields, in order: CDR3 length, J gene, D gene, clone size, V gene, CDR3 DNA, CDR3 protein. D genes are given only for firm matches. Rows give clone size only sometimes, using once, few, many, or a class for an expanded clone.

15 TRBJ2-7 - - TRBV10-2 TGCGCCAGCAGTGAGTCGAGGGCCGACAGGCACGAGCAGTACTTC CASSESRADRHEQYF
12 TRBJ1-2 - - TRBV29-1 TGCAGCGTTGGGACGGATTACTATGGCTACACCTTC CSVGTDYYGYTF
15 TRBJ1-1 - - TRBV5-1 TGCGCCAGCAGCTTGGTCAGGGCTTTTGAAACTGAAGCTTTCTTT CASSLVRAFETEAFF
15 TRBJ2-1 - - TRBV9 TGTGCCAGCAGCGTAGGTGTTCCCTCCTACAATGAGCAGTTCTTC CASSVGVPSYNEQFF
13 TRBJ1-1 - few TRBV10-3 TGTGCCATCAGTGAGGGACCGAACACTGAAGCTTTCTTT CAISEGPNTEAFF
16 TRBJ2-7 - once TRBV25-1 TGTGCCAGCAGTGGAGCTGGGCGGATGTACTCCTACGAGCAGTACTTC CASSGAGRMYSYEQYF
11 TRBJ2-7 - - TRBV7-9 TGTGCCAGCAGCTTAGGGCGAGAGCAGTACTTC CASSLGREQYF
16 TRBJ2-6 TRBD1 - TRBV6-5 TGTGCCAGCAGGTACAGGGGGCTGGCTGGGGCCAACGTCCTGACTTTC CASRYRGLAGANVLTF
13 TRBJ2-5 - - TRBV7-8 TGTGCCAGCAGTCCTCCGGAGAAAGAGACCCAGTACTTC CASSPPEKETQYF
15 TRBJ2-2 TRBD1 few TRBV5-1 TGCGCCAGCAGCTTGAGACAGGGTAGCACCGGGGAGCTGTTTTTT CASSLRQGSTGELFF
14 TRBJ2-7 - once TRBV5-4 TGTGCCAGCAGCTTGGCCCCAGGGGCCTACGAGCAGTACTTC CASSLAPGAYEQYF
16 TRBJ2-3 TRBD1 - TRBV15 TGTGCCACCAGCAGAGTCACAGGGGGCAGGGCAGATACGCAGTATTTT CATSRVTGGRADTQYF
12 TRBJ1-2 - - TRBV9 TGTGCCAGCAGCCGGGAATCTGGAGGTTACACCTTC CASSRESGGYTF
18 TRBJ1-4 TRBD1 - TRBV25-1 TGTGCCAGCAGTGAGCCCCGTCCCCGGACAGGGGGAAACGAAAAACTGTTTTTT CASSEPRPRTGGNEKLFF
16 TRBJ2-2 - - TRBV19 TGTGCCAGTAGTACCCCTCCCGCCACATACACCGGGGAGCTGTTTTTT CASSTPPATYTGELFF
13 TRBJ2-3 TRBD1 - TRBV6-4 TGTGCCAGCAGTCCGGACAGGGGAGATACGCAGTATTTT CASSPDRGDTQYF
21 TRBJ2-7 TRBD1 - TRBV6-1 TGTGCCAGCAGTGAAGTCCCCTGTGGGGACAGCCATCCCCATGGGGCCTACGAGCAGTACTTC CASSEVPCGDSHPHGAYEQYF
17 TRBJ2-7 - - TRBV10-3 TGTGCCATCAGTAAGTCCGGCTGGGGAACAGTTACCTACGAGCAGTACTTC CAISKSGWGTVTYEQYF
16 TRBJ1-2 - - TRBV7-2 TGTGCCAGCAGCTTAGCGCCGTCGATGGCTAACTATGGCTACACCTTC CASSLAPSMANYGYTF
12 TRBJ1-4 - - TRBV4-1 TGCGCCAGCAGTGCAACTAATGAAAAACTGTTTTTT CASSATNEKLFF
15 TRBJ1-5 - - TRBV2 TGTGCCAGCAGAGAAACAGGGAATAGCAATCAGCCCCAGCATTTT CASRETGNSNQPQHF
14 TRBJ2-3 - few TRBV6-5 TGTGCCAGCACGCTAGCACGTAACACAGATACGCAGTATTTT CASTLARNTDTQYF
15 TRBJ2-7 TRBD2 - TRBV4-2 TGTGCCAGCAGCCAAGGGACTAGCGGGAGGTACGAGCAGTACTTC CASSQGTSGRYEQYF
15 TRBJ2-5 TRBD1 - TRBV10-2 TGCGCCAGCAGTGCTAACAGGGGCCAGGGGGAGACCCAGTACTTC CASSANRGQGETQYF
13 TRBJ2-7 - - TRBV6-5 TGTGCCAGCAGGGAGAGAGTGTCCTACGAGCAGTACTTC CASRERVSYEQYF
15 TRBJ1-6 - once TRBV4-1 TGCGCCAGCAGCCAGCGGGACTCCGACAGTTCACCCCTCCACTTT CASSQRDSDSSPLHF
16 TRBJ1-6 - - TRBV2 TGTGCCAGCAGTGAAGAAAGAGGGACCTTCAATTCACCCCTCCACTTT CASSEERGTFNSPLHF
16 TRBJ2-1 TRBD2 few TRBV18 TGTGCCAGCTCATCCTTACTAGCGGGAGGAATCAATGAGCAGTTCTTC CASSSLLAGGINEQFF
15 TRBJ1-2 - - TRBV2 TGTGCCAGCAGTAGAGACCAACACAAGGCATATGGCTACACCTTC CASSRDQHKAYGYTF
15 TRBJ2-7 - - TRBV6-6 TGTGCCAGCGGCCTGAGGAACAGCCAATCCTACGAGCAGTACTTC CASGLRNSQSYEQYF
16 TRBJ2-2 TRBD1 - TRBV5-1 TGCGCCAGCAGCTCGGACAGGGGGTCGCGCACCGGGGAGCTGTTTTTT CASSSDRGSRTGELFF
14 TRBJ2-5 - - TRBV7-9 TGTGCCAGCAGCTTAAGAGCATCACAAGAGACCCAGTACTTC CASSLRASQETQYF
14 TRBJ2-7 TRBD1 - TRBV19 TGTGCCAGTAGTATGCGGACAGGGCCCTACGAGCAGTACTTC CASSMRTGPYEQYF
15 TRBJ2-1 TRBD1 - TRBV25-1 TGTGCCAGCAGTGACCTGGGGACAGGGGGGCATGAGCAGTTCTTC CASSDLGTGGHEQFF
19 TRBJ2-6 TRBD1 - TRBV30 TGTGCCTGGGATGGACAGGGAGATAGCTTTTTCTCTGGGGCCAACGTCCTGACTTTC CAWDGQGDSFFSGANVLTF
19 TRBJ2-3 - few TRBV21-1 TGTGCCAGCAGCAGGGGCCCGAGCGGGAGGACCTATAGCACAGATACGCAGTATTTT CASSRGPSGRTYSTDTQYF
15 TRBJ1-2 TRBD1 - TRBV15 TGTGCCACCAGCAGAGGCGGGACAGGGTACTATGGCTACACCTTC CATSRGGTGYYGYTF
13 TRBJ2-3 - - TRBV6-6 TGTGCCAGCAGGCACGCACGGCTCGATGCGCAGTATTTT CASRHARLDAQYF
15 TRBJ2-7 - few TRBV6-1 TGTGCCAGTTACGACACGGGACCGCCCTCCTACGAGCAGTACTTC CASYDTGPPSYEQYF
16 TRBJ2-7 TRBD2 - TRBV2 TGTGCCAGCAGTGTTCCGACTCGCGGGAGGGCCAGGGAGCAGTACTTC CASSVPTRGRAREQYF
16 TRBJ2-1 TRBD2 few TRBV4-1 TGCGCCAGCAGCCTACAAAGGACTAGCGGGAGTTATGAGCAGTTCTTC CASSLQRTSGSYEQFF
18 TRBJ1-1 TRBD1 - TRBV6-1 TGTGCCAGCAGTGAAGCCCCCGGGACAGGGGGTGAGGGCACTGAAGCTTTCTTT CASSEAPGTGGEGTEAFF
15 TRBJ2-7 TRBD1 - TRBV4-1 TGCGCCAGCAGCAGAACCCAACAGGGGTCCTACGAGCAGTACTTC CASSRTQQGSYEQYF
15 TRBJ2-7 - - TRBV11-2 TGTGCCAGCAGCGAACTACCCGGGACATCCTACGAGCAGTACTTC CASSELPGTSYEQYF
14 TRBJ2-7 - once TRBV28 TGTGCCAGCAGTTTAGCCGGGAGCTCCTACGAGCAGTACTTC CASSLAGSSYEQYF
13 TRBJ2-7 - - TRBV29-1 TGCAGCGTTGAGGAGCCCTTTTCCTACGAGCAGTACTTC CSVEEPFSYEQYF
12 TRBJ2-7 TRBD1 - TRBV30 TGTGCCTGGGACAGGGGGTTCGACGAGCAGTACTTC CAWDRGFDEQYF
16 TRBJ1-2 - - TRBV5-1 TGCGCCAGCAGCTTGACAGGTCCTCTCTTTAACTACGGCTACACCTTC CASSLTGPLFNYGYTF